Following are 28 T cell receptor beta chains from one sample sequenced in a study of metastatic and nonmetastatic thyroid tumors. TCRdb reprocessed the PCR reads using MiXCR. The sample contains 2,000 to 2,500 clones, roughly 25% of which appear only once. There were no patients who had received any treatment before thyroid surgery. The sequencing input was adjacent normal tissue. These receptors were obtained from a male donor with papillary thyroid cancer or a benign thyroid nodule (not recorded which). Some clones in this sample may be carry-over from other donors' samples.

This clone occurred a few times. This sequence joins TRBV7-8 and TRBJ2-5; the D call may be TRBD1 or TRBD2 (5 bases each). This CDR3 comprises 15 residues. CDR1 and CDR2 from the germline V gene are SGHVS and FQNEAQ. Trimming removed 8 bases from V and 2 bases from J, with 18 bases in between. CDR3 coding DNA: TGTGCCAGCGCCCCCGAGGGGTGGGGGCAAGAGACCCAGTACTTC. Its translation: CASAPEGWGQETQYF.

The sample holds a few counts of this clone. The chain carries TRBV27 and TRBJ2-7; 8 positions match TRBD1. V lost 7 bases to trimming and J lost 2 bases; unmatched junction nucleotides: 7. The CDR3 is 14 residues long. CDR1 MNHEY and CDR2 SMNVEV come from the germline V gene (reference sequence). CDR3 in DNA: TGTGCCAGCATATCGCGGGACAGGCCCTACGAGCAGTACTTC. Translation gives CASISRDRPYEQYF.

This clone was seen a single time. The chain recombines TRBV11-2 with TRBJ2-1; a weak D match, TRBD1 (7 bases). This CDR3 has 15 amino acids. V lost 5 bases, J lost 4 bases, and 15 bases lay in between. Germline V gene sequence: CDR1 SGHAT, CDR2 FQNNGV. CDR3 sequence reads: CASSGRGRGYNEQFF. As DNA, the CDR3 is TGTGCCAGCAGCGGGCGGGGCAGGGGGTACAATGAGCAGTTCTTC.

This clone is judged medium-sized. A much more abundant neighbour one base away suggests this may be a read error. Within the sample, other DNA sequences also encode this same CDR3. The chain combines TRBV2 with TRBJ1-6, with TRBD1 as a possible D gene (5 bases). V was cut by 5 bases and J by 7 bases, with 15 bases left in between. CDR1 SNHLY and CDR2 FYNNEI come from the germline V gene. CDR3 length: 15 residues. The CDR3 sequence is CASSRVQGNNSPLHF. In DNA, the CDR3 is TGTGCCAGCAGTCGGGTGCAGGGTAACAATTCACCCCTCCACTTT.

As for this clone: The junction does not match germline at one end; this may be a read error. The CDR3 loop is CAGSERAGGVLAIDTQYF. CDR3 nucleotide sequence: TGTGCCGGCAGTGAACGGGCGGGAGGTGTTCTAGCCATAGATACGCAGTATTTT. The rearrangement uses TRBV2 and TRBJ2-3; 8 bases match TRBD2. This CDR3 region has 18 residues. Germline-derived CDR1 and CDR2 are SNHLY and FYNNEI.

This clone was detected a few times. This rearrangement joins TRBV10-2 to TRBJ2-3; D is perhaps TRBD2 (6 bases). CDR3 length equals 15 residues. Germline V gene lookup returns CDR1 WSHSY and CDR2 SAAADI. The germline V and J ends were trimmed by 3 bases and 0 bases, with 10 bases remaining between them. CDR3 loop: CASSDLASSTDTQYF. For the CDR3, the DNA is TGCGCCAGCAGTGACCTAGCGTCTAGCACAGATACGCAGTATTTT.

The rearrangement uses TRBV2 and TRBJ2-5; D possibly corresponds to TRBD1 (6 bases). The CDR3 sequence is 12 residues long. V lost 6 bases and J 4 bases, leaving 9 bases between the germline ends. The germline V gene has CDR1 SNHLY and CDR2 FYNNEI. CDR3 in amino acids: CASSDRRETQYF. CDR3 nucleotide sequence: TGTGCCAGCAGCGACAGGAGAGAGACCCAGTACTTC.

This clone was counted only a few times. The chain is built from TRBV6-2 or TRBV6-3 and TRBJ2-7; 7 nucleotides agree with TRBD1. The CDR3 length is 15 residues. Germline V gene lookup returns CDR1 MNHEY and CDR2 SVGEGT. With V trimmed by 6 bases and J by 0 bases, 8 bases remained unmatched. CDR3 in amino acids: CASSPWTGLSYEQYF. The CDR3 DNA follows: TGTGCCAGCAGCCCTTGGACAGGCCTCTCCTACGAGCAGTACTTC.

This clone was found a few times. This chain joins TRBV6-1 and TRBJ1-1, with 8 bases fitting TRBD1. CDR1 MNHNS and CDR2 SASEGT come from the germline V gene. The CDR3 is 15 residues long. V was clipped by 6 bases and J by 5 bases; unmatched bases: 11. This CDR3 is CASRAAGGARTEAFF. The CDR3 nucleotides are TGTGCCAGCAGGGCGGCAGGGGGCGCGCGAACTGAAGCTTTCTTT.

A single count supports this clone. V and J are TRBV5-1 and TRBJ1-2, with D perhaps TRBD1 (6 bases). V was clipped by 1 base and J by 6 bases, with 10 bases between them. Per germline, CDR1 SGHRS and CDR2 YFSETQ. CDR3 length equals 13 residues. CDR3 residues: CASSLSAGDGYTF. The CDR3 DNA sequence: TGCGCCAGCAGCTTGTCGGCAGGGGATGGCTACACCTTC.

This clone showed up just a few times. This rearrangement joins TRBV27 to TRBJ1-5; D uncertain. V was clipped by 6 bases and J by 7 bases, with 16 bases between them. There are 14 residues in the CDR3. CDR1 MNHEY and CDR2 SMNVEV come from the germline V gene (reference sequence). CDR3 protein: CASSSGLRGQPQHF. The DNA of the CDR3 is TGTGCCAGCAGCTCCGGGCTACGGGGACAGCCCCAGCATTTT.

This sequence joins TRBV4-1 and TRBJ2-7; the match to TRBD2 covers 7 bases. Per the germline V gene, CDR1 is MGHRA and CDR2 is YSYEKL. V shed 5 bases and J 3 bases; nucleotides not matched to a gene: 10. This CDR3 region has 15 residues. The CDR3 region has the DNA TGCGCCAGCAGCAAAACGGGGAGCGGGGTCTACGAGCAGTACTTC. It encodes CASSKTGSGVYEQYF.

The V gene is TRBV6-1, the J gene TRBJ1-5; D not resolved. The CDR3 sequence is 15 residues long. Per germline, CDR1 MNHNS and CDR2 SASEGT. V was shortened by 2 bases and J by 1 base, with 9 bases between the two germline ends. CDR3 residues: CASSEHRGSNQPQHF. As DNA, the CDR3 is TGTGCCAGCAGTGAACACAGAGGCAGCAATCAGCCCCAGCATTTT.

The V call is TRBV6-5, the J call TRBJ2-1; D remains unclear. Germline CDR1 is MNHEY and CDR2 is SVGAGI. With 2 bases removed from V and 9 bases from J, the gap between germline ends came to 5 bases. This CDR3 is 11 amino acids long. CDR3 sequence: CASSYRGEQFF. In DNA, the CDR3 is TGTGCCAGCAGTTACAGAGGTGAGCAGTTCTTC.

This clone was counted ten times or more. V and J are TRBV11-2 and TRBJ1-1, with D unclear. V lost 1 base and J lost 3, with 9 bases in between. Germline V gives CDR1 SGHAT, CDR2 FQNNGV. CDR3 size: 14 residues. The CDR3 is CASSLVRGHTEAFF. CDR3 coding DNA: TGTGCCAGCAGCTTAGTAAGAGGGCACACTGAAGCTTTCTTT.

This clone showed up just a few times. The chain recombines TRBV6-1 with TRBJ1-5; 8 nucleotides match TRBD1. This CDR3 is 16 amino acids long. V was clipped by 4 bases and J by 3 bases; unmatched bases: 8. Germline V gene data show CDR1 as MNHNS and CDR2 as SASEGT. The CDR3, as DNA: TGTGCCAGCAGTGGAGGCCGGACAGGGCCCAATCAGCCCCAGCATTTT. This translates into CASSGGRTGPNQPQHF.

This clone is deemed medium-sized. The chain uses TRBV3-1 and TRBJ2-7; tentative D call: TRBD2 (5 bases). CDR3 size: 13 residues. Per the germline V gene, CDR1 is LGHDT and CDR2 is YNNKEL (reference sequence). V was trimmed by 7 bases and J by 2 bases, leaving 12 bases between them. CDR3 coding DNA: TGTGCCAGCAAGGGAGATTTCGCCTACGAGCAGTACTTC. It yields the protein CASKGDFAYEQYF.

By sample fraction, this clone is medium-sized. The J gene is TRBJ2-5, the V gene TRBV19, with D tentatively TRBD2 (6 bases). The CDR3 runs to 14 residues. Germline values: CDR1 LNHDA, CDR2 SQIVND (reference sequence). V was shortened by 8 bases and J by 1 base, with 14 bases between the two germline ends. CDR3 coding DNA: TGTGCCAGTTCTACGGGGGACTCCCAAGAGACCCAGTACTTC. This gives the protein CASSTGDSQETQYF.

The table lists this clone with many counts. The CDR3 coding sequence is TGTGCCAGCAGCCAAGATCCAACAGGGGGTTATACTGAAGCTTTCTTT. Encoded protein: CASSQDPTGGYTEAFF. The chain recombines TRBV3-1 with TRBJ1-1, with 8 bases fitting TRBD1. The V gene end was trimmed by 0 bases and the J gene end by 5 bases; junction bases not matched to a gene: 8. Germline lookup yields CDR1 LGHDT and CDR2 YNNKEL (reference sequence). This CDR3 contains 16 residues.

The V and J genes are TRBV19 and TRBJ2-1; D possibly matches TRBD1 or TRBD2 (5 bases each). Germline CDR1 LNHDA, CDR2 SQIVND (reference sequence). The CDR3 loop spans 15 amino acids. Trimming shortened V by 8 bases and J by 6 bases, and 20 bases separated the two germline ends. The CDR3 DNA sequence: TGTGCCAGTTCGGGATTGGGCAGGGTAAGCAATGAGCAGTTCTTC. Residues: CASSGLGRVSNEQFF.

Sample share makes this clone large. The chain joins TRBV27 to TRBJ2-7; 10 bases agree with TRBD1. The CDR3 runs 14 residues. Germline V gene lookup returns CDR1 MNHEY and CDR2 SMNVEV (reference sequence). With V trimmed by 5 bases and J by 2 bases, 3 bases remained unmatched. This chain's CDR3 is CASSRQGATYEQYF. The CDR3 DNA is TGTGCCAGCAGTCGACAGGGGGCCACCTACGAGCAGTACTTC.

Sample share makes this clone large. The V call is TRBV20-1, the J call TRBJ2-7; D perhaps matches TRBD2 (7 bases). This CDR3 comprises 14 residues. The germline gives CDR1 DFQATT, CDR2 SNEGSKA (reference sequence). V lost 1 base, J lost 4 bases, and 14 bases lay in between. The CDR3 loop is CSARVGGRGYEQYF. The CDR3 DNA sequence: TGCAGTGCTAGAGTTGGGGGGAGGGGGTACGAGCAGTACTTC.

This clone was recorded a few times. This chain connects TRBV19 to TRBJ1-2; D not certain. The CDR3 loop spans 14 amino acids. Trimming pared 4 bases from V and 1 base from J, leaving 10 bases between. Germline V gene lookup returns CDR1 LNHDA and CDR2 SQIVND (reference sequence). This CDR3 is CASSKKNNNYGYTF. The CDR3 nucleotides are TGTGCCAGTAGTAAAAAAAACAATAACTATGGCTACACCTTC.

The rearrangement uses TRBV28 and TRBJ2-7; 7 bases map to TRBD2. Germline CDR1 MDHEN, CDR2 SYDVKM. The trim removed 5 bases at V and 6 bases at J, leaving 10 bases unmatched. This CDR3 has 14 residues. The DNA of the CDR3 is TGTGCCAGCAGTCTACTCAGACTAGCCCGCGAGCAGTACTTC. Protein product: CASSLLRLAREQYF.

V usage is TRBV20-1 and J usage is TRBJ2-7, with D unresolved. V shed 0 bases and J shed 2 bases, with 11 bases lying between them. CDR1 and CDR2 from the germline V gene are DFQATT and SNEGSKA (reference sequence). The CDR3 runs to 14 residues. DNA for the CDR3: TGCAGTGCTAGAGAGGTAGGCATCACCTACGAGCAGTACTTC. As protein: CSAREVGITYEQYF.

This chain joins TRBV9 and TRBJ2-7, with D tentatively TRBD1 or TRBD2 (5 bases each). Trimming cost V 0 bases and J 3 bases, with 16 bases left between them. This CDR3 is built from 16 residues. Germline V gene lookup returns CDR1 SGDLS and CDR2 YYNGEE. CDR3 in amino acids: CASSVGVGRGHYEQYF. The CDR3 bases are TGTGCCAGCAGCGTAGGGGTGGGGCGAGGGCACTACGAGCAGTACTTC.

This clone came up a few times. This chain joins TRBV27 and TRBJ2-1, with 10 bases identical to TRBD1. The CDR3 loop spans 15 amino acids. The junction had 3 bases not matched to a gene; V was cut back by 2 bases and J by 5 bases. CDR1 MNHEY and CDR2 SMNVEV come from the germline V gene (reference sequence). As DNA, the CDR3 is TGTGCCAGCAGTTTAGGGACAGGGGCTCACAATGAGCAGTTCTTC. Protein: CASSLGTGAHNEQFF.

This clone was seen more than once but under ten times. This rearrangement joins TRBV19 to TRBJ2-1; 11 nucleotides agree with TRBD2. Trimming at V came to 6 bases and at J to 10 bases, leaving 8 bases not matched to a gene. CDR1 is LNHDA and CDR2 is SQIVND in the germline V gene (reference sequence). This CDR3 comprises 14 residues. CDR3 protein: CASSLLAGEGEQFF. CDR3 coding DNA: TGTGCCAGTAGCCTACTAGCGGGAGAGGGGGAGCAGTTCTTC.